This T cell receptor beta chain derives from a study of T cell changes during pregnancy in multiple sclerosis (dated by TCRdb to between 2018 and 2020). Study-level background: In women with multiple sclerosis, the researchers looked at how the T cell repertoire shifted as pregnancy progressed.

The method was the immunoSEQ multiplex PCR assay. Held by TCRdb, this immuneACCESS table contains in-frame sequences only and omits some clones. Under half of the omission traces to an unresolved V gene where checked; the cause of the rest is unknown. The sample table shows tens of thousands of clones, and around 92% are seen once. Of the sample, just under 0.5% is held by the ten largest clones. Spanning cysteine to phenylalanine, the CDR3 consists of 16 amino acids. CDR3 DNA only is kept here, 48 bases in frame from base 1. V and J are truncated by 5 bases and 1 base respectively, leaving an intervening sequence of 15 bases. The CDR1 and CDR2 encoded by the germline V gene (reference sequence) are SEHNR and FQNEAQ. In the case of this clone: Its binding antigen is unknown. Per-base qualities were not stored, and no clone one base away is much larger.

The chain employs TRBV7-9 and TRBJ1-3; no confident D gene assignment can be made. The sequenced sample was CD4+ T cells from peripheral blood mononuclear cells, obtained in the second trimester of pregnancy. The receptor's source is a female donor in good health, enrolled as a control in a pregnancy study. The CDR3 is CASSAQRRESGNTIYF. The sequenced DNA: TGTGCCAGCAGCGCCCAACGTAGAGAGTCTGGAAACACCATATATTTT. Outside the CDR3, residues come from the reference TRBV7-9 and TRBJ1-3 proteins, so the full variable domain is: DTGVSQNPRHKITKRGQNVTFRCDPISEHNRLYWYRQTLGQGPEFLTYFQNEAQLEKSRLLSDRFSAERPKGSFSTLEIQRTEQGDSAMYLCASSAQRRESGNTIYFGEGSWLTVV.